This T cell receptor beta chain was captured by sequencing in a study of CD8+ T cells in alopecia areata. Of note for this clone: A clone one base away is much larger, so this may be a read error. Genes and germline are mouse. The read is 4 residues too short to cover the CDR3 end, so that end is filled in from the germline J gene. Within the sample, other DNA sequences also encode this same CDR3.

cDNA serving as the sequencing template came from extracted, reverse transcribed RNA. The method was immunoSEQ multiplex PCR; TCRdb's version includes in-frame clones alone and lacks a portion of them. Singletons are absent from the sample, which has roughly 260,000 clones. The V end was cut by 2 bases, the J end by 2 bases, with 7 bases between. The CDR3 sequence is 13 residues long. Germline lookup yields CDR1 NSHNY and CDR2 SYGAGN. A sort of pooled cutaneous lymph node cells used CD4, CD8alpha, NKG2D, NKG2ACE and other stains. This sequence was found in a C3H/HeJ mouse with alopecia areata. This mouse strain has H2-k as its MHC haplotype. This rearrangement joins TRBV13-1 to TRBJ1-1, with TRBD1 as a possible D gene (6 bases). The sequenced sample was CD4+ T cells sorted from a lymph node. CDR3 bases read: TGTGCCAGCAGTGACAGGGGTAACACA. The encoded protein is CASSDRGNT. The full CDR3 protein reads CASSDRGNTEVFF.